The 12 T cell receptor beta chains below were found in one sample sequenced in a study of blood T cell repertoires in COVID-19. The table came from immunoSEQ multiplex PCR; TCRdb's copy has only in-frame clones and leaves some out. The repertoire holds 85,000 to 100,000 clones, with 80% as singletons. The sequencing sample was made of peripheral blood. The receptors were gathered from a man aged 50-59 years who had recovered from COVID-19.

This clone was counted once. This rearrangement joins TRBV2 to TRBJ2-1, with 9 bases that match TRBD2. The junction had 1 base not matched to a gene; V was cut back by 2 bases and J by 2 bases. The CDR3 is 15 residues long. CDR1 is SNHLY, CDR2 FYNNEI, per germline. CDR3 nucleotides: TGTGCCAGCAGTGAATCTAGCGGGGCCTACAATGAGCAGTTCTTC. This translates into CASSESSGAYNEQFF.

V is TRBV21-1 and J is TRBJ1-1; the table's D call, TRBD1, has no DNA check behind it. TRBV21-1 is a pseudogene. The CDR3 length is 14 residues. Written as DNA, the CDR3 is TGTGCCAGCAGCAAAAGGCAGGGAAGTTCTGAAGCTTTCTTT. Protein product: CASSKRQGSSEAFF.

V is TRBV19 and J is TRBJ2-1; tentative D call: TRBD2 (6 bases). The CDR3 runs to 13 residues. CDR1 LNHDA and CDR2 SQIVND come from the germline V gene (reference sequence). With 6 bases removed from V and 3 bases from J, the gap between germline ends came to 9 bases. CDR3 protein: CASSRLDYNEQFF. CDR3 in DNA: TGTGCCAGTAGCAGACTAGACTACAATGAGCAGTTCTTC.

This sequence joins TRBV6-6 and TRBJ2-3; the D gene is possibly TRBD2 (6 bases). Germline values: CDR1 MNHNY, CDR2 SVGAGI (reference sequence). This CDR3 contains 12 residues. Deletions cut 8 bases from V and 1 base from J, with 7 bases between. The CDR3 region has the DNA TGTGCCAGCTGGGGGGGCACAGATACGCAGTATTTT. The encoded protein is CASWGGTDTQYF.

The chain joins TRBV28 to TRBJ2-5; 7 bases line up with TRBD2. The CDR3 has 15 amino acids. The trim removed 6 bases at V and 2 bases at J, leaving 9 bases unmatched. Per the germline V gene, CDR1 is MDHEN and CDR2 is SYDVKM. CDR3 in amino acids: CASRSGGRGQETQYF. CDR3 bases: TGTGCCAGCAGGTCGGGCGGGAGAGGGCAAGAGACCCAGTACTTC.

This clone has just one count. The J gene is TRBJ2-7, the V gene TRBV28, with D unresolved. Germline assignment: CDR1 MDHEN and CDR2 SYDVKM. The CDR3 loop spans 13 amino acids. V shed 5 bases and J shed 2 bases, with 10 bases lying between them. As DNA, the CDR3 is TGTGCCAGCAGTCCCTCTACCACCTACGAGCAGTACTTC. It codes for CASSPSTTYEQYF.

This chain uses TRBV19 with TRBJ1-6; TRBD1 aligns across 7 bases. CDR3 length: 15 amino acids. Germline values: CDR1 LNHDA, CDR2 SQIVND (reference sequence). V was clipped by 6 bases and J by 7 bases; unmatched bases: 9. CDR3 sequence reads: CASSPTGSNNSPLHF. The CDR3 DNA sequence: TGTGCCAGTAGCCCGACAGGGAGTAACAATTCACCCCTCCACTTT.

The chain links TRBV6-2 or TRBV6-3 to TRBJ1-5; TRBD1 matches at 8 bases. Germline CDR1 reads MNHEY; CDR2 reads SVGEGT. The CDR3 is made up of 16 amino acids. Trimming at V came to 6 bases and at J to 6 bases, leaving 13 bases not matched to a gene. The CDR3 protein is CASSLWQGARGQPQHF. The CDR3 coding sequence is TGTGCCAGCAGCCTATGGCAGGGGGCTCGAGGTCAGCCCCAGCATTTT.

This rearrangement joins TRBV19 to TRBJ2-6, with 12 bases that match TRBD1. The junction had 6 bases not matched to a gene; V was cut back by 5 bases and J by 4 bases. The CDR3 has 17 residues. Germline V gives CDR1 LNHDA, CDR2 SQIVND (reference sequence). The CDR3 bases are TGTGCCAGTAGTTTGGGACAGGGGGCTTTAGGGGCCAACGTCCTGACTTTC. This codes for CASSLGQGALGANVLTF.

The chain carries TRBV7-2 and TRBJ1-6, with D perhaps TRBD1 (6 bases). Per the germline V gene, CDR1 is SGHTA and CDR2 is FQGNSA. Trimming removed 6 bases from V and 5 bases from J, with 20 bases in between. This CDR3 is 17 amino acids long. CDR3 region: CASSPELTGGHNSPLHF. The CDR3 DNA sequence: TGTGCCAGCAGTCCGGAACTGACAGGTGGTCATAATTCACCCCTCCACTTT.

This chain links TRBV5-4 with TRBJ2-5; 9 nucleotides align to TRBD2. Germline lookup yields CDR1 SGHNT and CDR2 YYREEE (reference sequence). The length of the CDR3 is 17 residues. Germline trimming cut 2 bases from V and 5 bases from J; bases unmatched to any gene: 13. CDR3 in DNA: TGTGCCAGCAGCTTTAGCGGGAGAGGGGGGGCAGGGGAGACCCAGTACTTC. It specifies CASSFSGRGGAGETQYF.

The V gene is TRBV6-2 or TRBV6-3, the J gene TRBJ2-7; TRBD1 is a possible D gene (6 bases). This CDR3 spans 14 amino acids. CDR1 is MNHEY and CDR2 is SVGEGT in the germline V gene. V was pared by 6 bases and J by 8 bases, with 20 bases between. DNA of the CDR3: TGTGCCAGCAGCACAAAGGGACACCCTCTCCAGCAGTACTTC. It is translated as CASSTKGHPLQQYF.